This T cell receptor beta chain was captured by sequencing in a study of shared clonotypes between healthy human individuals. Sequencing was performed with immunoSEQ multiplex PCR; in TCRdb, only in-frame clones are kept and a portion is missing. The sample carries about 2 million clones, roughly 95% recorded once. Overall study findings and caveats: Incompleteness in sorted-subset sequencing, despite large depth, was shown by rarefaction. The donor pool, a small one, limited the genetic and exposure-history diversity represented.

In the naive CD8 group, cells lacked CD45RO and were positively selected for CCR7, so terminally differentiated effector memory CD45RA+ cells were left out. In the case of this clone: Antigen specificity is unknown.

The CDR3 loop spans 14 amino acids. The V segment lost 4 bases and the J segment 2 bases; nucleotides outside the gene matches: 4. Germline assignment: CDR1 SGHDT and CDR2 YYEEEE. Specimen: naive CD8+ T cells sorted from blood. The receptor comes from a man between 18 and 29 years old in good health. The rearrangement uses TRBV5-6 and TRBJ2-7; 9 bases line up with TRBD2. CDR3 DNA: TGTGCCAGCAGCCCTAGCGGGACTACCTACGAGCAGTACTTC. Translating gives CASSPSGTTYEQYF.